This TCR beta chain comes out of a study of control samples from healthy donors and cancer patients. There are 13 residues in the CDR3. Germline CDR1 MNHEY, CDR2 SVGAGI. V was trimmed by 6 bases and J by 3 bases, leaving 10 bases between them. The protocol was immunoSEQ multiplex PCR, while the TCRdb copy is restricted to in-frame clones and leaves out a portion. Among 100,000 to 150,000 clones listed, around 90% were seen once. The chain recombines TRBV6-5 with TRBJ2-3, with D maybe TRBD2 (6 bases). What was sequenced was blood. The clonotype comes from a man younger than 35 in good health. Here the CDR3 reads CASRREITDTQYF. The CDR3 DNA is TGTGCCAGCAGACGGGAGATAACAGATACGCAGTATTTT.